Below, 9 T cell receptor beta chains from the same sample are listed, as sequenced in a study of blood T cell repertoires in COVID-19. TCRdb's copy holds only in-frame clones and misses some; the assay was immunoSEQ multiplex PCR. In the table there are 20,000 or so clones, about 88% of which are singletons. Sequenced material: peripheral blood. These receptor sequences come from a human donor in a cohort sampled during active COVID-19.

In this sample, this clone turned up once. V usage is TRBV5-1 and J usage is TRBJ2-1, with TRBD2 matching 8 bases. Germline V gene lookup returns CDR1 SGHRS and CDR2 YFSETQ. J was trimmed by 10 bases and V by 0 bases; bases with no gene match: 6. The CDR3 has 14 residues. CDR3 nucleotide sequence: TGCGCCAGCAGCTTGGGTGGGACTAGGGGGGAGCAGTTCTTC. Its translation: CASSLGGTRGEQFF.

J is TRBJ1-2 and V is TRBV10-2; D perhaps matches TRBD1 (6 bases). The germline V gene has CDR1 WSHSY and CDR2 SAAADI. V was clipped by 3 bases and J by 5 bases, with 13 bases between them. The CDR3 length is 14 residues. The CDR3 reads CASSELGGRYGYTF. CDR3 in DNA: TGCGCCAGCAGTGAATTAGGGGGTAGGTATGGCTACACCTTC.

The chain carries TRBV30 and TRBJ2-1, with TRBD2 matching over 8 bases. J was trimmed by 9 bases and V by 5 bases; bases with no gene match: 9. Germline V CDR1 and CDR2: GTSNPN, SVGIG (reference sequence). This CDR3 is built from 13 residues. CDR3 residues: CAWSRGGGGEQFF. DNA of the CDR3: TGTGCCTGGTCACGGGGGGGAGGTGGTGAGCAGTTCTTC.

The V gene is TRBV6-2 or TRBV6-3, the J gene TRBJ2-7; D possibly corresponds to TRBD1 (5 bases). V lost 2 bases to trimming and J lost 2 bases, with 10 bases between them. The CDR3 has 14 amino acids. Germline assignment: CDR1 MNHEY and CDR2 SVGEGT. DNA for the CDR3: TGTGCCAGCAGTTACCAGGGCTCTACCTACGAGCAGTACTTC. This translates into CASSYQGSTYEQYF.

This clone has just a few counts. The J gene is TRBJ2-2, the V gene TRBV5-1, with D perhaps TRBD1 (9 bases). Trimming took off 4 bases at V and 4 bases at J, with 17 bases between the two ends. The CDR3 covers 16 residues. CDR1 and CDR2 from the germline V gene are SGHRS and YFSETQ. The CDR3 coding sequence is TGCGCCAGCAGCCCGGGAGGGACAGGGAGCACCGGGGAGCTGTTTTTT. This gives the protein CASSPGGTGSTGELFF.

This chain joins TRBV24-1 and TRBJ1-1; the D gene is possibly TRBD1 (6 bases). Trimming shortened V by 5 bases and J by 5 bases, and 17 bases separated the two germline ends. Germline lookup yields CDR1 KGHDR and CDR2 SFDVKD. The CDR3 is made up of 15 amino acids. The CDR3 nucleotides read TGTGCCACCAGTGCGCCAGGGGCTTACGGGACTGAAGCTTTCTTT. The encoded protein is CATSAPGAYGTEAFF.

As DNA, the CDR3 is TGTGCCAGCAGCGTAGTCCCCACTAGCGGTGGAGAGCAGTACTTC. Protein: CASSVVPTSGGEQYF. The rearrangement uses TRBV9 and TRBJ2-7, with 8 bases matching TRBD2. This CDR3 has 15 residues. The J segment lost 7 bases and the V segment lost 0 bases, leaving 9 bases of the junction unmatched. CDR1 is SGDLS, CDR2 YYNGEE, per germline.

The chain recombines TRBV29-1 with TRBJ2-7; possibly TRBD1 for D (6 bases). Deletions cut 2 bases from V and 4 bases from J, with 18 bases between. Germline V gene lookup returns CDR1 SQVTM and CDR2 ANQGSEA. The CDR3 runs 15 residues. The CDR3 coding sequence is TGCAGCGTTGAAATGGAACAGGGACGTTATTACGAGCAGTACTTC. This codes for CSVEMEQGRYYEQYF.

This chain joins TRBV24-1 and TRBJ2-1, with 7 bases identical to TRBD2. Germline loops: CDR1 KGHDR, CDR2 SFDVKD. Trimming at V came to 4 bases and at J to 0 bases, leaving 2 bases not matched to a gene. The CDR3 extends over 15 amino acids. CDR3 nucleotides: TGTGCCACCAGTGAGGGGGGGAGCTCCTACAATGAGCAGTTCTTC. Protein: CATSEGGSSYNEQFF.